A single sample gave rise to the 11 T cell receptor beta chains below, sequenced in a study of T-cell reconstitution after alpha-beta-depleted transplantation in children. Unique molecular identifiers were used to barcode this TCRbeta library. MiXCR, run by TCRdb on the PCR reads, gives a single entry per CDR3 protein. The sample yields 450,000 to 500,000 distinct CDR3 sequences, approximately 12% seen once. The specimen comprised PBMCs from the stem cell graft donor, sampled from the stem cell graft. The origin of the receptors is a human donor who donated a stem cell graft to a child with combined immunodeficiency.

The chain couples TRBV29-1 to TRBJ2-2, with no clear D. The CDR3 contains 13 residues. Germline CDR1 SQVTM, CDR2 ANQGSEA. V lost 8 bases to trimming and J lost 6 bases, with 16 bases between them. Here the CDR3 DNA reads TGCAGCATAAGTGCCGGTCTTGCCGGGGAGCTGTTTTTT. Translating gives CSISAGLAGELFF.

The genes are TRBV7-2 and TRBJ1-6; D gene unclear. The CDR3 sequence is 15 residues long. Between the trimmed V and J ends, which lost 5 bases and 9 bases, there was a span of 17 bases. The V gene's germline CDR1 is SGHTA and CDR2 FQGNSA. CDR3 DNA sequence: TGTGCCAGCAGCCTATCGCCTACGGTTGGTTCACCCCTCCACTTT. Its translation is CASSLSPTVGSPLHF.

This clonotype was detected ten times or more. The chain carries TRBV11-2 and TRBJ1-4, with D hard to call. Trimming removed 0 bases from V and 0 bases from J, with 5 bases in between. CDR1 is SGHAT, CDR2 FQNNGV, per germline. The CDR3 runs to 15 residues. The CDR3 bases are TGTGCCAGCAGCTTAGACAGGTCAACTAATGAAAAACTGTTTTTT. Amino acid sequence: CASSLDRSTNEKLFF.

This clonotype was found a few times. CDR3 in amino acids: CASSPQGLEQFF. CDR3 nucleotides: TGTGCCAGCAGTCCCCAGGGGCTCGAGCAGTTCTTC. The chain is built from TRBV27 and TRBJ2-1, with D tentatively TRBD1 (6 bases). The V and J ends lost 5 bases and 10 bases respectively, with 12 bases between them. The CDR3 spans 12 residues. From germline, CDR1 is MNHEY and CDR2 SMNVEV (reference sequence).

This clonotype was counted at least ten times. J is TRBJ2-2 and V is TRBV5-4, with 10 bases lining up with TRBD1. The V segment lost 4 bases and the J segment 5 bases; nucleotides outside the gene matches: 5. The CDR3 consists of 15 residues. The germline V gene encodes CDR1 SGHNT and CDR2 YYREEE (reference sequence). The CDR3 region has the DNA TGTGCCAGCAGCACAGACAGGGGGCCTACCGGGGAGCTGTTTTTT. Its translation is CASSTDRGPTGELFF.

CDR3: CATSGGVGTGEQYF. The CDR3 bases are TGTGCCACCAGTGGTGGGGTGGGTACGGGGGAGCAGTACTTC. The chain has TRBV24-1 and TRBJ2-7; TRBD2 is a possible D gene (5 bases). Germline V gene lookup returns CDR1 KGHDR and CDR2 SFDVKD. CDR3 length: 14 residues. The ends were cut back, 5 bases at V and 7 bases at J, with 17 bases in the middle.

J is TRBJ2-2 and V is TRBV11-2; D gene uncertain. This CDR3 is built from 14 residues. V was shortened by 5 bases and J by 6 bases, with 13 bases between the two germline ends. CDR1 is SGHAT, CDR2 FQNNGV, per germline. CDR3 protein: CASSLLVRPGELFF. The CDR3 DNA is TGTGCCAGCAGCCTTTTGGTCCGACCCGGGGAGCTGTTTTTT.

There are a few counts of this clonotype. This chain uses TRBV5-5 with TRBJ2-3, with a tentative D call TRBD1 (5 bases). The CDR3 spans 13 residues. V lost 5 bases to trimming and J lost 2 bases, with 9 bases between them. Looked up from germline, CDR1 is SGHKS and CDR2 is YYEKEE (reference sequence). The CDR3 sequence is CASSRGNTDTQYF. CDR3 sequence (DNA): TGTGCCAGCAGTAGGGGAAACACAGATACGCAGTATTTT.

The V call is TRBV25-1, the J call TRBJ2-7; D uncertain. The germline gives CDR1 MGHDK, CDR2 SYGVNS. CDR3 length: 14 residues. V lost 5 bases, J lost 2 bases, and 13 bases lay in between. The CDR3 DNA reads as TGTGCCAGCAGTTGGTTCGGCAGGACCTACGAGCAGTACTTC. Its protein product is CASSWFGRTYEQYF.

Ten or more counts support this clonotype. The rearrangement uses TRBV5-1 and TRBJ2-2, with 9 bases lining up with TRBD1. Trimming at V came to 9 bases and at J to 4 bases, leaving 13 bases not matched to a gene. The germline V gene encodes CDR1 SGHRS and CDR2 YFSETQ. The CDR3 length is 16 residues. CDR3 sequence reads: CAIKINRGQGTGELFF. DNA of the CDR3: TGCGCCATCAAGATTAACAGGGGGCAAGGCACCGGGGAGCTGTTTTTT.

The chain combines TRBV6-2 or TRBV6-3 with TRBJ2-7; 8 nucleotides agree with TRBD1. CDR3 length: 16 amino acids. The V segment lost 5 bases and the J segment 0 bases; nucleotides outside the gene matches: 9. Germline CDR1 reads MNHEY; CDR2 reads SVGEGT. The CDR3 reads CASSIRRDRYSYEQYF. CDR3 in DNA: TGTGCCAGCAGTATACGCCGGGACAGGTACTCCTACGAGCAGTACTTC.